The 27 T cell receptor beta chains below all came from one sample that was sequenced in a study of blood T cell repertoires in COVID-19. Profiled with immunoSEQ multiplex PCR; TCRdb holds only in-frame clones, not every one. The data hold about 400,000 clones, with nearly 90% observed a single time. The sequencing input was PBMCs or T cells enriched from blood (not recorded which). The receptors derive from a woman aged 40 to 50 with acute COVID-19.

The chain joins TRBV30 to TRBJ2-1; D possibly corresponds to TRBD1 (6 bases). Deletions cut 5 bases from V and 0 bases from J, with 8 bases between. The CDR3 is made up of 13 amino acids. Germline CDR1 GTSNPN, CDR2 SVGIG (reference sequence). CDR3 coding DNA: TGTGCCTGGGGGGGCAGCTCCTACAATGAGCAGTTCTTC. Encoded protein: CAWGGSSYNEQFF.

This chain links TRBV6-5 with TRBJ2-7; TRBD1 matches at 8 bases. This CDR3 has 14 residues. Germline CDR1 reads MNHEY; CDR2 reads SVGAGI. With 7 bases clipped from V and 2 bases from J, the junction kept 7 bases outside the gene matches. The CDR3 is CASTADRAPYEQYF. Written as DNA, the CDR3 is TGTGCCAGCACCGCGGACAGGGCCCCCTACGAGCAGTACTTC.

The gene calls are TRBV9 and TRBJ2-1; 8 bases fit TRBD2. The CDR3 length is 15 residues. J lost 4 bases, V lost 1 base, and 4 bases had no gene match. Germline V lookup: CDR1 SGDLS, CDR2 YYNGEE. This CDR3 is CASSVQGLAYNEQFF. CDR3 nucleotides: TGTGCCAGCAGCGTACAAGGACTAGCTTACAATGAGCAGTTCTTC.

CDR3 sequence: CASSTQSGMNTGELFF. The CDR3 DNA follows: TGTGCCAGCAGCACACAGAGCGGAATGAACACCGGGGAGCTGTTTTTT. The chain couples TRBV9 to TRBJ2-2, with D possibly matching TRBD2 (5 bases). The germline gives CDR1 SGDLS, CDR2 YYNGEE. CDR3 length: 16 amino acids. The V gene lost 4 bases and the J gene lost 1 base, with 14 bases spanning the gap.

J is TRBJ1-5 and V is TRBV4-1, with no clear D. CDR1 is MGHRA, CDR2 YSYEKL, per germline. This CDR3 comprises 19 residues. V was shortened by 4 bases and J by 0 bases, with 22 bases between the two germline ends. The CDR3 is CASSRTLLPRLNSNQPQHF. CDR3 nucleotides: TGCGCCAGCAGCCGAACCTTGCTACCCAGGCTAAATAGCAATCAGCCCCAGCATTTT.

The DNA for the CDR3 is TGTGCCAGCAGCCAAGATTTCGTCTTTAAAGGGGCCGCAGCCTATGGCTACACCTTC. Translated: CASSQDFVFKGAAAYGYTF. This sequence joins TRBV3-1 (or the pseudogene TRBV3-2) and TRBJ1-2; perhaps TRBD1 as D (5 bases). V lost 0 bases and J lost 4, with 24 bases in between. There are 19 residues in the CDR3. CDR1 and CDR2 (germline): LGHDT, YNNKEL (reference sequence).

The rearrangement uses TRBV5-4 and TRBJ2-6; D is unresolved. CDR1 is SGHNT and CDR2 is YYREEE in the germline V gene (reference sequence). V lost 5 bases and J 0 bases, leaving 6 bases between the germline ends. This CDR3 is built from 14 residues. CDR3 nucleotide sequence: TGTGCCAGCAGGTACAGCTCTGGGGCCAACGTCCTGACTTTC. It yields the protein CASRYSSGANVLTF.

CDR3 sequence (DNA): TGTGCCCTGGGAGGAGTCACTAATGAAAAACTGTTTTTT. Amino acids: CALGGVTNEKLFF. The rearrangement uses TRBV2 and TRBJ1-4; no reliable D call. The ends were cut back, 11 bases at V and 2 bases at J, with 12 bases in the middle. The CDR3 extends over 13 amino acids. Germline loops: CDR1 SNHLY, CDR2 FYNNEI.

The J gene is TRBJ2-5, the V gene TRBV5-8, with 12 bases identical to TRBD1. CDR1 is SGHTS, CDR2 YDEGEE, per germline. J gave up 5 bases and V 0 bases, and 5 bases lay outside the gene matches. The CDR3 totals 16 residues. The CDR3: CASSLEGQGAVETQYF. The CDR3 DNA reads TGTGCCAGCAGCTTGGAGGGACAGGGGGCAGTGGAGACCCAGTACTTC. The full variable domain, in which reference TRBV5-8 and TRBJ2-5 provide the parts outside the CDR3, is EAGVTQSPTHLIKTRGQQATLRCSPISGHTSVYWYQQALGLGLQFLLWYDEGEERNRGNFPPRFSGRQFPNYSSELNVNALELEDSALYLCASSLEGQGAVETQYFGPGTRLLVL.

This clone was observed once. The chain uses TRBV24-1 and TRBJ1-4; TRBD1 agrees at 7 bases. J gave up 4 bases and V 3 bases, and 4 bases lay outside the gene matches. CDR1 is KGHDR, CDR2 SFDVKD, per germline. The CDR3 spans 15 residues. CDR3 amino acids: CATSDLGQVNEKLFF. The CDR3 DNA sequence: TGTGCCACCAGTGATCTTGGACAGGTTAATGAAAAACTGTTTTTT.

CDR3 bases: TGTGCCAGCAGCCCCCCAAATTTCCCTGAAGCTTTCTTT. It specifies CASSPPNFPEAFF. The rearrangement joins TRBV6-6 to TRBJ1-1; the D is unclear. V was trimmed by 6 bases and J by 6 bases, leaving 14 bases between them. CDR1 and CDR2 (germline): MNHNY, SVGAGI (reference sequence). The CDR3 is 13 amino acids.

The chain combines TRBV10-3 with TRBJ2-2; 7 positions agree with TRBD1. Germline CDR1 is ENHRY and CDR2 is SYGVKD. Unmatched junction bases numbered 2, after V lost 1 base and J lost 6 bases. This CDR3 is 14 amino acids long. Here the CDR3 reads CAISEFTGAGELFF. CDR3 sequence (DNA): TGTGCCATCAGTGAGTTTACAGGGGCCGGGGAGCTGTTTTTT.

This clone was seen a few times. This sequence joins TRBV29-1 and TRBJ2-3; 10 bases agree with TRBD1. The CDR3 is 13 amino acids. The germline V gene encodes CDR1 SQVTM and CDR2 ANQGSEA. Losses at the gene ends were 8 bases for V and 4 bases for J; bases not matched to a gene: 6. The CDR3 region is CSMRDRGPDTQYF. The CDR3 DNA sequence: TGCAGCATGCGGGACAGGGGTCCAGATACGCAGTATTTT.

The DNA for the CDR3 is TGTGCCAGCAGCTTCGGAGGGATCGGCGGGGAGCTGTTTTTT. This codes for CASSFGGIGGELFF. This chain joins TRBV11-2 and TRBJ2-2, with TRBD2 as a possible D gene (6 bases). CDR1 is SGHAT, CDR2 FQNNGV, per germline. Trimming left V 3 bases short and J 7 bases short, with 12 bases between. The CDR3 has 14 amino acids.

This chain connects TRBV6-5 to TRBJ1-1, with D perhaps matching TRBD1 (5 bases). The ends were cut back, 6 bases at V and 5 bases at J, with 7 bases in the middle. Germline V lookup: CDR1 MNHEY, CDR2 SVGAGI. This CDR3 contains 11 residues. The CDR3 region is CASSRTTEAFF. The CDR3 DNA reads TGTGCCAGCAGCAGGACAACTGAAGCTTTCTTT.

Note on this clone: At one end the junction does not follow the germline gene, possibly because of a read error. CDR3 protein: CASSIGGRGTSRANVLTF. Here the CDR3 DNA reads TGTGCCAGTAGTATAGGGGGCCGGGGGACCTCTCGGGCCAACGTCCTGACTTTC. This chain connects TRBV19 to TRBJ2-6, with a weak D call TRBD2 (6 bases). The CDR3 sequence is 18 residues long. The germline gives CDR1 LNHDA, CDR2 SQIVND (reference sequence).

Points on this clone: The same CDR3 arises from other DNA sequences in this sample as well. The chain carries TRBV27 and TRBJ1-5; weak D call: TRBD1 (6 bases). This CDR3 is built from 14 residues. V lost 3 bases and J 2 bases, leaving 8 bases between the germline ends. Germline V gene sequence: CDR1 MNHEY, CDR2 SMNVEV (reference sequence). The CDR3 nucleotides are TGTGCCAGCAGTTTCGCAGGGGGCAATCAGCCCCAGCATTTT. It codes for CASSFAGGNQPQHF.

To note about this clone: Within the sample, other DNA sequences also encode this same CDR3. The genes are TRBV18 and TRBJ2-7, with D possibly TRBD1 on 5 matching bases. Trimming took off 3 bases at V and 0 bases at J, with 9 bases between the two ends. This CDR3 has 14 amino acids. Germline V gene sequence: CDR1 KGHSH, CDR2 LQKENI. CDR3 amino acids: CASSPSTGSYEQYF. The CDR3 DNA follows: TGTGCCAGCTCACCTTCTACAGGCTCCTACGAGCAGTACTTC.

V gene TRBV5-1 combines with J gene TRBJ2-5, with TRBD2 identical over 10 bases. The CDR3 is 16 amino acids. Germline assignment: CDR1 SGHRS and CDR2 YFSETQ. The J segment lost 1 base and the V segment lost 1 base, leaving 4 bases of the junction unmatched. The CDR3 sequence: CASSLLGLAAQETQYF. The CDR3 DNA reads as TGCGCCAGCAGCTTGCTAGGACTAGCGGCCCAAGAGACCCAGTACTTC.

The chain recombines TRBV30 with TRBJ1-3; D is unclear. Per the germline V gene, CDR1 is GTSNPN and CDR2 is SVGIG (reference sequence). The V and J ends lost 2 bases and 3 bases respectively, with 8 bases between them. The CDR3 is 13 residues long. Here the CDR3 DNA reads TGTGCCTGGAGTAACCGACTTGGAAACACCATATATTTT. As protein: CAWSNRLGNTIYF.

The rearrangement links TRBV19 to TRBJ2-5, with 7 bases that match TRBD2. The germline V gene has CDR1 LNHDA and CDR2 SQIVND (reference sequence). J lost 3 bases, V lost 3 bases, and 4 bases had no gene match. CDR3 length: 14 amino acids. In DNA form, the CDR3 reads TGTGCCAGTAGTATTAGGGCGGGGGAAGAGACCCAGTACTTC. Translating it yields CASSIRAGEETQYF. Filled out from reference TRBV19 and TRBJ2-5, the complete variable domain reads DGGITQSPKYLFRKEGQNVTLSCEQNLNHDAMYWYRQDPGQGLRLIYYSQIVNDFQKGDIAEGYSVSREKKESFPLTVTSAQKNPTAFYLCASSIRAGEETQYFGPGTRLLVL.

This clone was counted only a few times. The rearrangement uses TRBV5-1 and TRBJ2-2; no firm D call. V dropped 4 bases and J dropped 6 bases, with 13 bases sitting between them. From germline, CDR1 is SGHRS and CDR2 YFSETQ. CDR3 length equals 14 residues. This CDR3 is CASSPATLSGELFF. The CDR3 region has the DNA TGCGCCAGCAGCCCGGCGACACTTTCCGGGGAGCTGTTTTTT.

The CDR3 DNA reads as TGTGCCAGCAGTTTCGGGACAGGTTCTGTGGAGCAGTACTTC. This encodes CASSFGTGSVEQYF. The chain carries TRBV27 and TRBJ2-7; 8 nucleotides agree with TRBD1. Germline V gene lookup returns CDR1 MNHEY and CDR2 SMNVEV (reference sequence). The CDR3 extends over 14 amino acids. Germline trimming cut 3 bases from V and 7 bases from J; bases unmatched to any gene: 8.

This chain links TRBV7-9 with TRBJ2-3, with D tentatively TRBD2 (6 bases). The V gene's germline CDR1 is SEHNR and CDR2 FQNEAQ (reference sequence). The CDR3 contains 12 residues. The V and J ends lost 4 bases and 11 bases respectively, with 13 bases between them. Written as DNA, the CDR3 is TGTGCCAGCAGCTCGGAGTTAGCGGAGCAGTATTTT. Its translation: CASSSELAEQYF.

The CDR3 sequence is CASSSNRDFQETQYF. For the CDR3, the DNA is TGTGCCAGCAGCTCTAACCGGGACTTCCAAGAGACCCAGTACTTC. The genes are TRBV7-2 and TRBJ2-5; possibly TRBD2 for D (6 bases). The CDR3 totals 15 residues. V gave up 4 bases and J gave up 1 base, with 13 bases separating them. Germline CDR1 is SGHTA and CDR2 is FQGNSA.

The CDR3, as DNA: TGTGCCAGCAGTCACGACTGGGACACTGAAGCTTTCTTT. This translates into CASSHDWDTEAFF. J is TRBJ1-1 and V is TRBV6-5; D remains unclear. Germline V lookup: CDR1 MNHEY, CDR2 SVGAGI. The V and J ends lost 5 bases and 3 bases respectively, with 10 bases between them. The CDR3 has 13 amino acids.

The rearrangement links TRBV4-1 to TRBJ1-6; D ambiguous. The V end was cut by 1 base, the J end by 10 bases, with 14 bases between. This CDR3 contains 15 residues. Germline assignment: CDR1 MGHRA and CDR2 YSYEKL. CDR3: CASSQVTFQASPLHF. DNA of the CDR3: TGCGCCAGCAGCCAAGTTACCTTTCAGGCCTCACCCCTCCACTTT.